A selection of T cell receptor beta chains follows, all from one sample in a study of T cell responses to AZD1222 COVID-19 vaccine. Produced via immunoSEQ multiplex PCR; TCRdb's table is partial and in-frame only. Of 100,000 to 130,000 clones in the sample, about nine tenths were seen once. The sequences come from peripheral blood, collected 28 days after the second AZD1222 dose. These receptors originate from an adult who received the AZD1222 COVID-19 vaccine. Each CDR3 is given with its conserved first and last residue. The D gene is left open where the match is weak. Some rows mark clone size as missing; the rest say once, few, many or name a class of expanded clone.

V	size	J	D	CDR3	DNA
TRBV21-1	.	TRBJ2-1	.	CASSKGGTSGRKERGEQFF	TGTGCCAGCAGCAAAGGTGGGACTAGCGGGAGGAAGGAACGTGGTGAGCAGTTCTTC
TRBV10-2	.	TRBJ1-6	.	CASRGRRPSPLHF	TGCGCCAGCAGGGGACGCAGACCTTCACCCCTCCACTTT
TRBV18	.	TRBJ1-2	TRBD1	CASSQDRGPYGYTF	TGTGCCAGCTCACAGGACAGGGGGCCGTATGGCTACACCTTC
TRBV7-2	.	TRBJ2-5	TRBD2	CASSSSGTISQETQYF	TGTGCCAGCAGCTCCTCCGGGACTATTTCGCAAGAGACCCAGTACTTC
TRBV27	.	TRBJ1-6	.	CASFDRSSYNSPLHF	TGTGCCAGCTTCGACCGGAGCTCCTATAATTCACCCCTCCACTTT
TRBV5-4	.	TRBJ2-2	TRBD2	CASSLDRGDTGELFF	TGTGCCAGCAGCTTGGATCGGGGGGACACCGGGGAGCTGTTTTTT
TRBV13	.	TRBJ1-2	.	CASSGAGVGYGYTF	TGTGCCAGCAGCGGCGCTGGGGTTGGCTATGGCTACACCTTC
TRBV6-5	few	TRBJ1-2	.	CASRTLTVGYTF	TGTGCCAGCAGGACGCTCACGGTTGGCTACACCTTC
TRBV24-1	.	TRBJ2-2	TRBD2	CATSDSGGPYTGELFF	TGTGCCACCAGTGATTCGGGGGGGCCTTACACCGGGGAGCTGTTTTTT
TRBV7-3	.	TRBJ1-6	.	CASSSYPLGGTHSPLHF	TGTGCCAGCAGCTCCTATCCCTTGGGGGGAACTCATTCACCCCTCCACTTT
TRBV10-2	once	TRBJ2-5	.	CASSESDILGETQYF	TGCGCCAGCAGTGAGTCGGATATCCTTGGAGAGACCCAGTACTTC
TRBV5-6	once	TRBJ1-4	.	CASSFAGGNEKLFF	TGTGCCAGCAGCTTCGCAGGAGGAAATGAAAAACTGTTTTTT
TRBV7-9	.	TRBJ2-2	.	CASSPRDWGPGELFF	TGTGCCAGCAGCCCAAGAGATTGGGGGCCCGGGGAGCTGTTTTTT
TRBV28	.	TRBJ1-2	.	CASSLGRGAFYGYTF	TGTGCCAGCAGTTTAGGCAGGGGCGCATTCTATGGCTACACCTTC
TRBV6-5	.	TRBJ1-1	.	CASSSAGAGEAFF	TGTGCCAGCAGTTCCGCTGGTGCCGGCGAAGCTTTCTTT
TRBV27	.	TRBJ1-2	TRBD1	CASRTSQGSYGYTF	TGTGCCAGCAGGACATCACAGGGGAGCTATGGCTACACCTTC
TRBV27	.	TRBJ2-5	.	CASSLTQGRETQYF	TGTGCCAGCAGTTTAACCCAGGGGCGGGAGACCCAGTACTTC
TRBV2	.	TRBJ1-5	.	CAITTGRNQPQHF	TGTGCCATTACAACAGGAAGGAATCAGCCCCAGCATTTT
TRBV19	.	TRBJ1-1	.	CASSIGMGAFF	TGTGCCAGTAGTATAGGAATGGGAGCTTTCTTT
TRBV7-2	.	TRBJ2-5	TRBD1	CASSLGTGGETQYF	TGTGCCAGCAGCTTAGGGACAGGGGGAGAGACCCAGTACTTC
TRBV6-1	.	TRBJ1-5	.	CASSEATFNQPQHF	TGTGCCAGCAGTGAAGCCACCTTCAATCAGCCCCAGCATTTT
TRBV7-8	once	TRBJ1-5	.	CASTRIQGPQPQHF	TGTGCCAGCACCCGAATTCAGGGCCCTCAGCCCCAGCATTTT
TRBV6-4	.	TRBJ1-3	.	CASSARYRYSGNTIYF	TGTGCCAGCAGTGCCCGGTACAGGTACTCTGGAAACACCATATATTTT
TRBV6-6	.	TRBJ1-5	.	CASVYRDNQPQHF	TGTGCCAGCGTCTACAGGGATAACCAGCCCCAGCATTTT